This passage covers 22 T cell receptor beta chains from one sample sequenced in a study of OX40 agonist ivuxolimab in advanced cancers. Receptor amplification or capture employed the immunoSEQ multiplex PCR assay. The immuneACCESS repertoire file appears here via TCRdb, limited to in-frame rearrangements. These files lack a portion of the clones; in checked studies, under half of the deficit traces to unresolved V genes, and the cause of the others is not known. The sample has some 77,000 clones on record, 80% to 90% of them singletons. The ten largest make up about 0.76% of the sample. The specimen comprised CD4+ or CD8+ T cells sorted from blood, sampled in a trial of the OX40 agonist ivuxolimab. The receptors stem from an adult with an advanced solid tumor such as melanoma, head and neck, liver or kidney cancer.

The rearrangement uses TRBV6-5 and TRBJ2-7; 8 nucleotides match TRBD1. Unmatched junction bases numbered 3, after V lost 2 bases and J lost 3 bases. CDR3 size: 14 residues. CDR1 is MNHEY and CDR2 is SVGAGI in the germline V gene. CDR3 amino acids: CASSYPGTGYEQYF. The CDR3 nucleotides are TGTGCCAGCAGTTACCCCGGGACAGGCTACGAGCAGTACTTC.

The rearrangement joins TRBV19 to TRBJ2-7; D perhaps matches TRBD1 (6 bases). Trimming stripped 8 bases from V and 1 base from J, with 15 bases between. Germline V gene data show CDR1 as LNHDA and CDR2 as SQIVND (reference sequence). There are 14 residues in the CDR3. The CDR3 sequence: CASASGVMSYEQYF. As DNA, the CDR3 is TGTGCCAGTGCGTCAGGGGTAATGTCCTACGAGCAGTACTTC.

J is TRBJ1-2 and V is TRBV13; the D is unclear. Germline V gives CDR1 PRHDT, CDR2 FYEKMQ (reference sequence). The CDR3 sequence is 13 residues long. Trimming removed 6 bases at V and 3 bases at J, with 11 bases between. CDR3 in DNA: TGTGCCAGCAGTGGCGACTGGGACTATGGCTACACCTTC. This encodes CASSGDWDYGYTF.

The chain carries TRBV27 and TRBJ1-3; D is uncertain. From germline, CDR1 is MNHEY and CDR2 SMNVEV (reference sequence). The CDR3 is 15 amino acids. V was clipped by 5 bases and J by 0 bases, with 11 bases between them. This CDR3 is CASSKGGASGNTIYF. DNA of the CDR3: TGTGCCAGCAGTAAGGGAGGTGCCTCTGGAAACACCATATATTTT.

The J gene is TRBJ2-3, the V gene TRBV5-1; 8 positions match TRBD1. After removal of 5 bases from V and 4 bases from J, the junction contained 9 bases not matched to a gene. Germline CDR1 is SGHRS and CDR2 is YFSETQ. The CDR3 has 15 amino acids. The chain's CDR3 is CASSLQGGMADTQYF. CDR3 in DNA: TGCGCCAGCAGTTTACAGGGGGGTATGGCAGATACGCAGTATTTT.

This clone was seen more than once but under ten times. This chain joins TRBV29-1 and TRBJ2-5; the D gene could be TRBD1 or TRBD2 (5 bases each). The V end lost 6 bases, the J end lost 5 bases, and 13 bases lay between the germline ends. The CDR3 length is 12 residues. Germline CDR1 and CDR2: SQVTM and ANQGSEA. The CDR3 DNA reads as TGCAGCGTGCAGGGTGGGGGTGAGACCCAGTACTTC. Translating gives CSVQGGGETQYF.

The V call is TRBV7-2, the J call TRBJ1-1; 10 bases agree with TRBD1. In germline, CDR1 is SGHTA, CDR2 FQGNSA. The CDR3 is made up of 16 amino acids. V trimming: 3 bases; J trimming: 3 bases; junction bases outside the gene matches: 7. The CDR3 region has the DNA TGTGCCAGCAGCTTCCGACAGGGGGCCGGGGACACTGAAGCTTTCTTT. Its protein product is CASSFRQGAGDTEAFF.

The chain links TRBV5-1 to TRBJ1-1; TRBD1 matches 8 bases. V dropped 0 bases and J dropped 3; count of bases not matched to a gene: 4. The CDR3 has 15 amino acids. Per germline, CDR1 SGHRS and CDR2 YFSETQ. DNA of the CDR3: TGCGCCAGCAGCTTGGCCCCAGGGGGCGACACTGAAGCTTTCTTT. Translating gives CASSLAPGGDTEAFF. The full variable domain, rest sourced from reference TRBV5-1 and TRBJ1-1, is KAGVTQTPRYLIKTRGQQVTLSCSPISGHRSVSWYQQTPGQGLQFLFEYFSETQRNKGNFPGRFSGRQFSNSRSEMNVSTLELGDSALYLCASSLAPGGDTEAFFGQGTRLTVV.

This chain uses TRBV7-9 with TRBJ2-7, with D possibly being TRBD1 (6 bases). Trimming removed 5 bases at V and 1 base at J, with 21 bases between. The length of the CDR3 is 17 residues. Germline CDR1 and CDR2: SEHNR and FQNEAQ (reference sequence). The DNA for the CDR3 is TGTGCCAGCAGCCTCGCCCCCTTCAGGACAGCGTCCTACGAGCAGTACTTC. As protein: CASSLAPFRTASYEQYF.

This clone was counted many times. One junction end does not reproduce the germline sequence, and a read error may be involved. CDR3 in amino acids: CASSLGEGTDTQYF. DNA of the CDR3: TGTGCTAGCAGCTTAGGCGAAGGGACAGATACGCAGTATTTT. The chain combines TRBV7-7 with TRBJ2-3; D remains unclear. Germline CDR1 and CDR2: SSHAT and FNYEAQ (reference sequence). This CDR3 has 14 amino acids.

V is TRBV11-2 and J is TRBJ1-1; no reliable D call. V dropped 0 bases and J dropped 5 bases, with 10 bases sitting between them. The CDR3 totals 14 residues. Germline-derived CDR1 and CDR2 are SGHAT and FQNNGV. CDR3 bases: TGTGCCAGCAGCTTAGACCTAAGCGGGACTGAAGCTTTCTTT. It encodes CASSLDLSGTEAFF.

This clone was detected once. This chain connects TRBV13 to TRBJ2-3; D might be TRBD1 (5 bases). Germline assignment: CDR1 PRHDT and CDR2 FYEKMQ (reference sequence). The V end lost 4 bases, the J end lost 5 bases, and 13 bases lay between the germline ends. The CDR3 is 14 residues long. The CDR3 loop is CASSSRQGGDTQYF. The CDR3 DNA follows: TGTGCCAGCAGCTCCCGGCAGGGCGGAGATACGCAGTATTTT.

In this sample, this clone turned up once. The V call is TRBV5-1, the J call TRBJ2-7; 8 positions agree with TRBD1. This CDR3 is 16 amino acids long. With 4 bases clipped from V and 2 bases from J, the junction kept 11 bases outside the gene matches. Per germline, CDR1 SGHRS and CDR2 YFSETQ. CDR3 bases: TGCGCCAGCAGCCTGGAACCGGCAGGGGGCGCCTACGAGCAGTACTTC. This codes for CASSLEPAGGAYEQYF.

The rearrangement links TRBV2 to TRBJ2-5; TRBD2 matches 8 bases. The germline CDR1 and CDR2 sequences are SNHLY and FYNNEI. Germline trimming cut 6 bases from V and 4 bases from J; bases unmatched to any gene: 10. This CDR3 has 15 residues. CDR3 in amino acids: CASRTQRGIGETQYF. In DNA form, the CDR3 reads TGTGCCAGCAGAACCCAGCGGGGGATAGGAGAGACCCAGTACTTC.

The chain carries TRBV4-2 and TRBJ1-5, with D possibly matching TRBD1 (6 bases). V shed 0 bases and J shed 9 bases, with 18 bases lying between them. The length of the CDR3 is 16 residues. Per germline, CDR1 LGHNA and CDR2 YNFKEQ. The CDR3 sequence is CASSQDRTDLTRPQHF. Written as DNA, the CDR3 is TGTGCCAGCAGCCAAGATAGGACAGACCTTACCAGGCCCCAGCATTTT.

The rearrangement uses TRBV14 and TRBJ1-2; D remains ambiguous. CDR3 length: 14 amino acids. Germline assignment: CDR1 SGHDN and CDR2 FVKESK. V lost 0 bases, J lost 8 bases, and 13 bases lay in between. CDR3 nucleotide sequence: TGTGCCAGCAGCCAAGAGGCAGGCATCAGAGGCTACACCTTC. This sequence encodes CASSQEAGIRGYTF.

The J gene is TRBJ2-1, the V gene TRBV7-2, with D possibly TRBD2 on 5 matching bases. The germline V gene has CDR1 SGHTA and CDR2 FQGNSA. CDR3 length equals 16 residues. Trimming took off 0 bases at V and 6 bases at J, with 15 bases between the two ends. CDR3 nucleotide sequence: TGTGCCAGCAGCTTAGCGTTTAGGACTCTGTCCAATGAGCAGTTCTTC. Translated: CASSLAFRTLSNEQFF. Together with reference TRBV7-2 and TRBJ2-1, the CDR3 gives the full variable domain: GAGVSQSPSNKVTEKGKDVELRCDPISGHTALYWYRQSLGQGLEFLIYFQGNSAPDKSGLPSDRFSAERTGGSVSTLTIQRTQQEDSAVYLCASSLAFRTLSNEQFFGPGTRLTVL.

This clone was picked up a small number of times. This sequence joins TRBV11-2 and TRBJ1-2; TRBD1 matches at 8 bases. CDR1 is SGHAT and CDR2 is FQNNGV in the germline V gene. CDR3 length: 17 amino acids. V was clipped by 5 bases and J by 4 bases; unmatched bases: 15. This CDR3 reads CASSPWTGSPIIYGYTF. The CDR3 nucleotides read TGTGCCAGCAGCCCCTGGACAGGGTCCCCCATAATCTATGGCTACACCTTC. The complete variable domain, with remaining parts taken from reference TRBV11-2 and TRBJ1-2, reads EAGVAQSPRYKIIEKRQSVAFWCNPISGHATLYWYQQILGQGPKLLIQFQNNGVVDDSQLPKDRFSAERLKGVDSTLKIQPAKLEDSAVYLCASSPWTGSPIIYGYTFGSGTRLTVV.

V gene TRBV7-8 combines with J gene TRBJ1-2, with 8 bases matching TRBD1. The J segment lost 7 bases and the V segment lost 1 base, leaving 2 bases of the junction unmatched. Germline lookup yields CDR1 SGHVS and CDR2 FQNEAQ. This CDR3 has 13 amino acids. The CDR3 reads CASSLGRGRGYTF. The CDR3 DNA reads TGTGCCAGCAGCTTAGGCAGGGGGCGTGGCTACACCTTC.

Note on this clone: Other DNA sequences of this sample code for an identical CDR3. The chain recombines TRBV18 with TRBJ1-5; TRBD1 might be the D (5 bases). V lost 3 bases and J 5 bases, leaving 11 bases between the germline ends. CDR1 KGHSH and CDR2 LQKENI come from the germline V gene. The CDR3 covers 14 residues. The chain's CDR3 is CASSPQGWDQPQHF. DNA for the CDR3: TGTGCCAGCTCACCCCAGGGATGGGATCAGCCCCAGCATTTT.

The CDR3 protein is CASSLGQKNNSPLHF. The CDR3 nucleotides are TGCGCCAGCAGCTTGGGACAGAAGAATAATTCACCCCTCCACTTT. This chain joins TRBV5-1 and TRBJ1-6; D perhaps matches TRBD1 (5 bases). The CDR3 is made up of 15 amino acids. Trimming took 0 bases from V and 5 from J, leaving 9 bases between them. Per germline, CDR1 SGHRS and CDR2 YFSETQ.

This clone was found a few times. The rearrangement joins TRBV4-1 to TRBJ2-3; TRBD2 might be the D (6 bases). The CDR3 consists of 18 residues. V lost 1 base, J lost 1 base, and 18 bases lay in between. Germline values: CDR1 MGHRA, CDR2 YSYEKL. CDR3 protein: CASSQGWIRGTRTDTQYF. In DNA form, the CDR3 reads TGCGCCAGCAGCCAAGGTTGGATTCGGGGGACCCGCACAGATACGCAGTATTTT.